This record covers a single TCR beta chain. This specimen comes from a study of technical replicates of blood from several donors. Only in-frame clones appear in the TCRdb table, and some are missing; sequencing was by immunoSEQ multiplex PCR. Seen here are roughly 62,000 clones, about nine tenths observed once, and the top ten hold approximately 3.9%. In germline, CDR1 is SGHNT, CDR2 YYREEE (reference sequence). V was pared by 2 bases and J by 5 bases, with 8 bases of the junction left unmatched. The CDR3 runs 18 residues. The chain uses TRBV5-4 and TRBJ2-2; 14 bases line up with TRBD2. The source is a human donor in good health. Some clones in this sample may be carry-over from other donors' samples. The sequenced sample consisted of PBMCs. The CDR3 loop reads CASSFSTSGRAQTGELFF. The CDR3 DNA is TGTGCCAGCAGCTTCTCGACTAGCGGGAGGGCGCAGACCGGGGAGCTGTTTTTT.